This T cell receptor (beta chain) appears in the sequencing data of a study of cytomegalovirus exposure and HLA in healthy donors. On this clone itself: Its antigen is as yet unknown.

60 Vbeta and 13 Jbeta primers were used in PCR. Assay used: immunoSEQ multiplex PCR; TCRdb lists only in-frame clones, some missing. The table has under 170,000 clones, around 75% seen once. Overall study findings and caveats: As a later analysis showed, several of the most significant clusters appeared to be linked to common viral pathogens.

CMV serostatus data were not documented for this donor. The sequence came from a human donor in good health. What was sequenced was PBMCs.

CDR3 sequence: CASSLDGPPYEAFF. CDR3 in DNA: TGTGCCAGCAGCTTAGATGGGCCTCCGTATGAAGCTTTCTTT. The chain couples TRBV11-2 to TRBJ1-1; D is uncertain. Trimming shortened V by 0 bases and J by 7 bases, and 12 bases separated the two germline ends. Germline CDR1 SGHAT, CDR2 FQNNGV. The CDR3 extends over 14 amino acids.